Below, 3 T cell receptor beta chains from the same sample are listed, as sequenced in a study of cytomegalovirus exposure and HLA in healthy donors. Primers for the PCR totalled 60 Vbeta and 13 Jbeta. Assay used: immunoSEQ multiplex PCR; TCRdb lists only in-frame clones, some missing. The data contain 90,000 to 130,000 clones, 79% of them seen just once; the ten biggest clones take up just under 3%. Sequenced: PBMCs. The receptors come from a young woman in good health and CMV-seropositive.

The chain employs TRBV27 and TRBJ2-5, with 7 bases fitting TRBD2. The trim removed 2 bases at V and 7 bases at J, leaving 7 bases unmatched. Germline loops: CDR1 MNHEY, CDR2 SMNVEV (reference sequence). The CDR3 sequence is 14 residues long. The CDR3 region has the DNA TGTGCCAGCAGTTTAGCGGGAGAGATAAGGACCCAGTACTTC. Translated: CASSLAGEIRTQYF.

V usage is TRBV6-5 and J usage is TRBJ2-2; 7 nucleotides align to TRBD1. J was trimmed by 7 bases and V by 2 bases; bases with no gene match: 4. The V gene's germline CDR1 is MNHEY and CDR2 SVGAGI. CDR3 size: 14 residues. CDR3 protein: CASSYATGVGELFF. Written as DNA, the CDR3 is TGTGCCAGCAGTTACGCCACAGGGGTCGGGGAGCTGTTTTTT.

The J gene is TRBJ2-1, the V gene TRBV11-3; 10 bases are a match to TRBD2. Germline assignment: CDR1 SGHNT and CDR2 YENEEA. J was trimmed by 4 bases and V by 5 bases; bases with no gene match: 5. CDR3 size: 15 residues. CDR3 sequence: CASSKLAGSYNEQFF. In DNA form, the CDR3 reads TGTGCCAGCAGCAAACTAGCGGGGAGTTACAATGAGCAGTTCTTC.